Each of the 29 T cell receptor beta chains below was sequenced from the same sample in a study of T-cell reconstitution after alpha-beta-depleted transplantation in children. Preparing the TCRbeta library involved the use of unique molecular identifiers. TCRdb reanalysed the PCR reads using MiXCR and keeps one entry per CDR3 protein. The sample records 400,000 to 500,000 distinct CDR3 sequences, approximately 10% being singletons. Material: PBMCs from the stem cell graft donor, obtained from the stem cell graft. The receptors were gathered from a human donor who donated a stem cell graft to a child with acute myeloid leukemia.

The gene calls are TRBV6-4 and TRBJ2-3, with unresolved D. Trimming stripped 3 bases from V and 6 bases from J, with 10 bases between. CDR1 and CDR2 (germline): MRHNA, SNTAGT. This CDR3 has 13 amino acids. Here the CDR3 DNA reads TGTGCCAGCAGTGATTCCGCCTGGGATACGCAGTATTTT. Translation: CASSDSAWDTQYF.

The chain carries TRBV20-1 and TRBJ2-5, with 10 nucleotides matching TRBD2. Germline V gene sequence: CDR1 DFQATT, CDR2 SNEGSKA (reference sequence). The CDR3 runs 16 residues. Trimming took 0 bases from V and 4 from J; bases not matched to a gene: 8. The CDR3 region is CSARDPRGLAVETQYF. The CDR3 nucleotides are TGCAGTGCTAGAGATCCCCGCGGACTAGCGGTAGAGACCCAGTACTTC.

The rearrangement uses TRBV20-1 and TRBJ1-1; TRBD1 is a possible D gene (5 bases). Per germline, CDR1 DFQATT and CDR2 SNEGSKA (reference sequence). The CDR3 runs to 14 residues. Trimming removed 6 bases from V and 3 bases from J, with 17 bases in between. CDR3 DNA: TGCAGTGCGGCCCAATCGGGGGTATACACTGAAGCTTTCTTT. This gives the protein CSAAQSGVYTEAFF.

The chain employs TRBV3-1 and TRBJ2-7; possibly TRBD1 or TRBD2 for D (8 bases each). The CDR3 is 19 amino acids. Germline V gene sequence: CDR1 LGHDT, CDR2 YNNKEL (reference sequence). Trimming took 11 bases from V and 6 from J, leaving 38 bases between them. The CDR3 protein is CASSTHPGQGPGTRGEQYF. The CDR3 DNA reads TGTGCCTCCTCCACCCACCCCGGACAGGGACCCGGGACTAGAGGCGAGCAGTACTTC.

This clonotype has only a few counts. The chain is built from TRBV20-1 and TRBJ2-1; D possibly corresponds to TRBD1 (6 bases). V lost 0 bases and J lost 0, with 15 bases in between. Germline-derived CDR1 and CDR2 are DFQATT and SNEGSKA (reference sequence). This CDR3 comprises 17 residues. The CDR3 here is CSARDGWGLSSYNEQFF. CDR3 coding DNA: TGCAGTGCTAGAGATGGGTGGGGGCTGAGCTCCTACAATGAGCAGTTCTTC.

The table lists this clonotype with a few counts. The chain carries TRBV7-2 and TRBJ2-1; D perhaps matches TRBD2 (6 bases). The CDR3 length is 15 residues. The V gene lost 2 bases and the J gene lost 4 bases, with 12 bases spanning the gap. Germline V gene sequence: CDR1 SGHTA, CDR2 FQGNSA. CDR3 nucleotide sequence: TGTGCCAGCAGCTTAATCGCGGGGTCATACAATGAGCAGTTCTTC. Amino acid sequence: CASSLIAGSYNEQFF.

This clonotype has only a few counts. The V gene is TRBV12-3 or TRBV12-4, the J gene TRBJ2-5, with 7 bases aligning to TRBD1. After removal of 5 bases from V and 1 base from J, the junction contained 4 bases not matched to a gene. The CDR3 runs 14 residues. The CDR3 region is CASSPWDSQETQYF. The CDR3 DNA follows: TGTGCCAGCAGTCCCTGGGACAGCCAAGAGACCCAGTACTTC.

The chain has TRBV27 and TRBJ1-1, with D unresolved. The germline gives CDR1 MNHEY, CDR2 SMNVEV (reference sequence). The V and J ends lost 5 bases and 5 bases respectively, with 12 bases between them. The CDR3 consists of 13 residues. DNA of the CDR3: TGTGCCAGCAGTCCCAGCGCGTGGACTGAAGCTTTCTTT. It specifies CASSPSAWTEAFF.

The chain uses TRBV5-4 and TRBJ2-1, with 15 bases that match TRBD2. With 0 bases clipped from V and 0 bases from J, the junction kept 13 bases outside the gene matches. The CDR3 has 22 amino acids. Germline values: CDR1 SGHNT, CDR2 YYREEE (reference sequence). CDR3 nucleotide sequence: TGTGCCAGCAGCTTGGACGGGTTCGGACTAGCGGGAGGGCGGAGCTCCTACAATGAGCAGTTCTTC. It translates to CASSLDGFGLAGGRSSYNEQFF.

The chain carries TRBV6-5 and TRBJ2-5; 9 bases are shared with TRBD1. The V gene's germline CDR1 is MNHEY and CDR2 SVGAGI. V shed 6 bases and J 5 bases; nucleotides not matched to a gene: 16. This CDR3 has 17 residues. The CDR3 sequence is CASRLTADRGIGETQYF. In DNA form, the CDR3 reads TGTGCCAGCAGATTAACAGCGGACAGGGGAATAGGGGAGACCCAGTACTTC.

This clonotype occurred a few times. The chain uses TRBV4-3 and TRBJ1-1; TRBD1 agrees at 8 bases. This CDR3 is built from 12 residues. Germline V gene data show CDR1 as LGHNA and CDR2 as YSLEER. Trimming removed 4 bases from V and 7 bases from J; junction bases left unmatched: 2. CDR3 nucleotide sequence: TGCGCCAGCAGCCGCACAGGGGGTGAAGCTTTCTTT. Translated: CASSRTGGEAFF.

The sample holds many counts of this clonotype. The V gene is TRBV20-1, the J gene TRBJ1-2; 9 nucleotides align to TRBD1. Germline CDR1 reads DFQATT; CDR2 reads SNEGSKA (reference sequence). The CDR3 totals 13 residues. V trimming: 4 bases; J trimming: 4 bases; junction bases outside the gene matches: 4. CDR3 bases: TGCAGTGCTAACACAGGGGGCGCCTATGGCTACACCTTC. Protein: CSANTGGAYGYTF.

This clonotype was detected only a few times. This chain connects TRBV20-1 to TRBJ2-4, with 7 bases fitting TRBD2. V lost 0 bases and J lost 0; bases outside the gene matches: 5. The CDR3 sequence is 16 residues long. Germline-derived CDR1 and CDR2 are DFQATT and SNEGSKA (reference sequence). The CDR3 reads CSARDSLAVAKNIQYF. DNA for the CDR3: TGCAGTGCTAGAGATAGCCTAGCGGTAGCCAAAAACATTCAGTACTTC.

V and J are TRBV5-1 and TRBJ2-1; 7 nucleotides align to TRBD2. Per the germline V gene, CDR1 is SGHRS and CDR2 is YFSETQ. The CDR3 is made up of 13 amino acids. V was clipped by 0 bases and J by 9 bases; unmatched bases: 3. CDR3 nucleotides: TGCGCCAGCAGCTTGGGACTAGCAGCTGAGCAGTTCTTC. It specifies CASSLGLAAEQFF.

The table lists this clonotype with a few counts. The CDR3 DNA reads as TGTGCCAGCAGTTACTTCTGGAAAGGGGAGGCTGAAGCTTTCTTT. The encoded protein is CASSYFWKGEAEAFF. The genes are TRBV6-5 and TRBJ1-1; D may be TRBD1 (5 bases). V shed 1 base and J shed 6 bases, with 15 bases lying between them. Germline values: CDR1 MNHEY, CDR2 SVGAGI. This CDR3 comprises 15 residues.

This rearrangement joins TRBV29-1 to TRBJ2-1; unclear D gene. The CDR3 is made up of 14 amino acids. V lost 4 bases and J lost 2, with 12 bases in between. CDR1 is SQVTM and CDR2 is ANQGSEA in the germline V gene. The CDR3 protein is CSVVPRDTYNEQFF. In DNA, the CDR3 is TGCAGCGTTGTGCCTAGGGATACCTACAATGAGCAGTTCTTC.

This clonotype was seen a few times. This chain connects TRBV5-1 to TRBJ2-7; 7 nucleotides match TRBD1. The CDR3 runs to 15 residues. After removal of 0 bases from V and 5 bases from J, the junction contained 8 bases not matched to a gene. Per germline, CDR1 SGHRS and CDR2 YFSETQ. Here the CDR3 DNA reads TGCGCCAGCAGCTTGGGGGGGACAGCTCAAGACGAGCAGTACGTC. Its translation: CASSLGGTAQDEQYV.

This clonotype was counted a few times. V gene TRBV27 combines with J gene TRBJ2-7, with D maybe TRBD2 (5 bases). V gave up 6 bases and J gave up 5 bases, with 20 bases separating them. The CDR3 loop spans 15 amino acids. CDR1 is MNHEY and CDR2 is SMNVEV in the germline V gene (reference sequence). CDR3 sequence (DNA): TGTGCCAGCAGCGGACTCCGCAGAGGATCCGACGAGCAGTACTTC. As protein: CASSGLRRGSDEQYF.

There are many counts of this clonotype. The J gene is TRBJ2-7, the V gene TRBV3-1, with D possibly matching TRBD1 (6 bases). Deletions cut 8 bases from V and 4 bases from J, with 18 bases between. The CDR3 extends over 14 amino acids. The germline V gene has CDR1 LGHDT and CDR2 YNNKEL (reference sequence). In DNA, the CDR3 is TGTGCCAGCTCCCAAGGAACAGGGACGTACGAGCAGTACTTC. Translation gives CASSQGTGTYEQYF.

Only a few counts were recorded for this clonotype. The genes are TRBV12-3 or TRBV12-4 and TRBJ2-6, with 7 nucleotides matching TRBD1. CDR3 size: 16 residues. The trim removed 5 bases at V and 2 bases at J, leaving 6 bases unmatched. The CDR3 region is CASSRTTGAGANVLTF. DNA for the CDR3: TGTGCCAGCAGTCGTACCACAGGGGCTGGGGCCAACGTCCTGACTTTC.

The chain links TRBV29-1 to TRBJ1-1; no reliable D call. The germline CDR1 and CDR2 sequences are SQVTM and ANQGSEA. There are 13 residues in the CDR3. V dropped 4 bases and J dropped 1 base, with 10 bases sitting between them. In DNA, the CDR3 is TGCAGCGTTGTCCGGGTTGGGAACACTGAAGCTTTCTTT. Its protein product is CSVVRVGNTEAFF.

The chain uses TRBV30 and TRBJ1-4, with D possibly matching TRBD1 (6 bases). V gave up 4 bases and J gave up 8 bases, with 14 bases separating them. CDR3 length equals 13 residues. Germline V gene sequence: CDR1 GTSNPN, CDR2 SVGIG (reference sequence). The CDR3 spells CAWTGAIGEKLFF. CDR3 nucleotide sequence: TGTGCCTGGACAGGGGCGATCGGAGAAAAACTGTTTTTT.

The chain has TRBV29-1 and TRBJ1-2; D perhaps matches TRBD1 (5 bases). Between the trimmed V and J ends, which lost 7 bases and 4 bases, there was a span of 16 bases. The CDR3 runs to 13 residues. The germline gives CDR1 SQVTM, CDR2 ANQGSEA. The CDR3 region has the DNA TGCAGCGCTGGAGGGGTTACCATCTATGGCTACACCTTC. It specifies CSAGGVTIYGYTF.

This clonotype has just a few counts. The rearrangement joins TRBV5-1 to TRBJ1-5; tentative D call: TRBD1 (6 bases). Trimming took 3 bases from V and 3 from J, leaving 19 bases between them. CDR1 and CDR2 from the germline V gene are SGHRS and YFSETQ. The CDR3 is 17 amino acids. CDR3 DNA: TGCGCCAGCAGCTCGCAGGACAGACAGGACCCCAATCAGCCCCAGCATTTT. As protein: CASSSQDRQDPNQPQHF.

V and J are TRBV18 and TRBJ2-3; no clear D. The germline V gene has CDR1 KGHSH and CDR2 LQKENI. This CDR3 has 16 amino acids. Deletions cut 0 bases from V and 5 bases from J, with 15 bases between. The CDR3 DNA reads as TGTGCCAGCTCACCACCGGATCTCACGATCGGAGATACGCAGTATTTT. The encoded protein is CASSPPDLTIGDTQYF.

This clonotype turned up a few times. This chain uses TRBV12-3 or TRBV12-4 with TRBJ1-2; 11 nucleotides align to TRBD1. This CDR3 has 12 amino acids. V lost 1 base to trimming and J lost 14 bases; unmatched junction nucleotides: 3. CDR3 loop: CASSLVDRGRTF. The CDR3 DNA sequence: TGTGCCAGCAGTTTAGTGGACAGGGGGCGTACCTTC.

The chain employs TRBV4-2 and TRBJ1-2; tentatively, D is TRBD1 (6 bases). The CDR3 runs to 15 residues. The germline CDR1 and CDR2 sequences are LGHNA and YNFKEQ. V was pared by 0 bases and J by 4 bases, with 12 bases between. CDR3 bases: TGTGCCAGCAGCCAAGATACACAGGGAGGCTATGGCTACACCTTC. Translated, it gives CASSQDTQGGYGYTF.

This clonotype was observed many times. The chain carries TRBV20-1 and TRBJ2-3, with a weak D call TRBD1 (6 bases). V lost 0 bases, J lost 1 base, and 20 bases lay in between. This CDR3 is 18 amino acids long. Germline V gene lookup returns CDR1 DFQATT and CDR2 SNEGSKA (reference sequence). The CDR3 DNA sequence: TGCAGTGCTAGAGATTATGAGAAGGGGGAGTTGGGCACAGATACGCAGTATTTT. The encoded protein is CSARDYEKGELGTDTQYF.

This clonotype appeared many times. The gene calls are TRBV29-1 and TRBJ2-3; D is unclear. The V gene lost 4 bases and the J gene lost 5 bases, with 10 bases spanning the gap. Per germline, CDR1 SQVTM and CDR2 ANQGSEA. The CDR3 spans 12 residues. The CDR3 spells CSVGPTIDTQYF. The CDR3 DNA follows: TGCAGCGTTGGACCCACCATAGATACGCAGTATTTT.